A selection of T cell receptor beta chains follows, all from one sample in a study of identical twins. Each CDR3 protein gets one entry after TCRdb re-called the 5' RACE reads with MiXCR. The sample contains under 1 million distinct CDR3 sequences, around an eighth of which appear only once. These data are also associated with another study on yellow fever vaccine responses in identical twins.

Sequenced material: PBMCs. The receptors come from a woman aged 18-29 years in good health. CDR3s include the opening cysteine and the closing phenylalanine or tryptophan. The D gene is left open where the match is weak. Clone size is not always given. Where it is, it says once, few, many or a class for expanded clones.

>TRBV3-1|TRBJ2-5|-|-
CASSLLAVGSTEGETQYF
TGTGCCAGCAGCCTCCTTGCTGTGGGGTCAACGGAAGGAGAGACCCAGTACTTC
>TRBV4-2|TRBJ2-7|-|-
CASSQGLVGVYEQYF
TGTGCCAGCAGCCAAGGATTGGTAGGGGTTTACGAGCAGTACTTC
>TRBV2|TRBJ2-7|few|-
CASRVEGLQTYEQYF
TGTGCCAGCAGAGTGGAGGGGCTCCAAACCTACGAGCAGTACTTC
>TRBV20-1|TRBJ2-5|-|TRBD1
CSARKGAGTNQETQYF
TGCAGTGCTAGAAAGGGGGCAGGGACCAACCAAGAGACCCAGTACTTC
>TRBV20-1|TRBJ1-5|few|-
CSARAGADQPQHF
TGCAGTGCTAGAGCAGGGGCGGATCAGCCCCAGCATTTT
>TRBV4-1|TRBJ2-1|few|TRBD2
CASSQDGTGGPGNEQFF
TGCGCCAGCAGCCAAGATGGTACGGGAGGGCCGGGAAATGAGCAGTTCTTC
>TRBV24-1|TRBJ1-1|few|-
CATRMEGSTEAFF
TGTGCCACCAGGATGGAGGGGAGCACTGAAGCTTTCTTT
>TRBV18|TRBJ2-7|few|-
CASSPKEGVGYEQYF
TGTGCCAGCTCACCTAAGGAGGGTGTCGGCTACGAGCAGTACTTC
>TRBV6-1|TRBJ2-7|few|TRBD2
CASSPEGTSGDEQYF
TGTGCCAGCAGTCCCGAGGGGACTAGCGGCGACGAGCAGTACTTC
>TRBV11-1|TRBJ2-1|-|TRBD2
CASSPARWVSGSMRDEQFF
TGTGCCAGCAGCCCGGCTCGTTGGGTTAGCGGGAGTATGAGAGATGAGCAGTTCTTC
>TRBV10-3|TRBJ2-1|-|TRBD2
CAIRALAGGQNEQFF
TGTGCCATCAGGGCCCTAGCGGGGGGGCAGAATGAGCAGTTCTTC
>TRBV2|TRBJ2-1|-|-
CASSGRNRVYNEQFF
TGTGCCAGCAGTGGCCGGAACAGGGTATACAATGAGCAGTTCTTC
>TRBV28|TRBJ2-1|-|TRBD2
CASSFPGGNEQFF
TGTGCCAGCAGTTTTCCCGGGGGGAATGAGCAGTTCTTC
>TRBV5-1|TRBJ2-5|-|-
CASSTGGARETQYF
TGCGCCAGCAGCACCGGCGGGGCACGAGAGACCCAGTACTTC
>TRBV15|TRBJ2-4|-|-
CATSGGTYENIQYF
TGTGCCACCAGCGGGGGTACCTACGAAAACATTCAGTACTTC
>TRBV19|TRBJ2-1|-|-
CASRHPGNEQFF
TGTGCCAGTAGACACCCAGGGAATGAGCAGTTCTTC
>TRBV20-1|TRBJ2-1|-|-
CSARALDTTSNEQFF
TGCAGTGCTAGAGCCCTGGACACCACAAGCAATGAGCAGTTCTTC
>TRBV27|TRBJ2-3|-|TRBD2
CASSLYGRGRTDTQYF
TGTGCCAGCAGTTTATATGGGAGGGGCCGCACAGATACGCAGTATTTT
>TRBV6-1|TRBJ1-5|few|-
CASSEEQGQPQHF
TGTGCCAGCAGTGAGGAACAGGGTCAGCCCCAGCATTTT
>TRBV9|TRBJ2-3|many|TRBD2
CASSPTSGSITDTQYF
TGTGCCAGCAGCCCGACTAGCGGGAGTATCACAGATACGCAGTATTTT
>TRBV4-1|TRBJ2-7|few|-
CASSHTGHRYEQYF
TGCGCCAGCAGCCACACGGGACACCGATACGAGCAGTACTTC
>TRBV7-2|TRBJ2-3|-|-
CASSKDLGTDTQYF
TGTGCCAGCAGCAAAGACCTGGGCACAGATACGCAGTATTTT
>TRBV2|TRBJ2-5|-|-
CASTQIYRTEETQYF
TGTGCCAGCACCCAAATCTATCGGACGGAAGAGACCCAGTACTTC
>TRBV7-9|TRBJ2-5|-|-
CASSELLRGDQETQYF
TGTGCCAGCAGCGAACTCCTCAGGGGGGACCAAGAGACCCAGTACTTC
>TRBV18|TRBJ1-1|-|-
CASSPARSQGNTEAFF
TGTGCCAGCTCACCCGCGCGCAGTCAGGGGAACACTGAAGCTTTCTTT
>TRBV18|TRBJ2-2|-|-
CASSPQGPGAGELFF
TGTGCCAGCTCACCACAAGGGCCCGGAGCCGGGGAGCTGTTTTTT
>TRBV9|TRBJ2-1|-|TRBD1
CASSSTRTGQGYGEQFF
TGTGCCAGCAGCTCCACCCGGACGGGACAGGGGTACGGTGAGCAGTTCTTC
>TRBV3-1|TRBJ1-2|-|TRBD1
CASSQGQGAGGYTF
TGTGCCAGCAGCCAAGGACAGGGGGCAGGTGGCTACACCTTC
>TRBV18|TRBJ2-5|-|-
CASSPPGHVQETQYF
TGTGCCAGCTCACCACCGGGACATGTCCAAGAGACCCAGTACTTC
>TRBV27|TRBJ2-1|few|-
CASRPSQSSEQFF
TGTGCCAGCCGCCCCAGCCAGTCTAGCGAGCAGTTCTTC
>TRBV4-1|TRBJ2-4|-|-
CASSQDLGGTKVAKNIQYF
TGCGCCAGCAGCCAAGACCTTGGGGGGACGAAGGTAGCCAAAAACATTCAGTACTTC
>TRBV7-9|TRBJ2-7|-|TRBD1
CASSRRDSSYEQYF
TGTGCCAGCAGCCGCCGGGACAGCTCCTACGAGCAGTACTTC
>TRBV7-9|TRBJ2-3|-|TRBD2
CASSLANLGTSGQYF
TGTGCCAGCAGCTTAGCAAACTTGGGGACTAGCGGGCAGTATTTT
>TRBV20-1|TRBJ2-1|few|-
CSAPIRDNEQFF
TGCAGTGCACCAATTCGGGACAATGAGCAGTTCTTC
>TRBV7-9|TRBJ2-5|few|TRBD1
CASTPGTGGEGETQYF
TGTGCCAGCACCCCCGGGACAGGGGGCGAGGGGGAGACCCAGTACTTC
>TRBV20-1|TRBJ2-1|-|-
CSARVGLISYNEQFF
TGCAGTGCTAGAGTAGGTCTGATCTCCTACAATGAGCAGTTCTTC
>TRBV20-1|TRBJ1-1|-|TRBD1
CSAGGQGTEAFF
TGCAGTGCTGGAGGACAGGGTACTGAAGCTTTCTTT
>TRBV5-5|TRBJ1-3|-|-
CASSLMDGEGNTIYF
TGTGCCAGCAGCTTGATGGACGGGGAGGGAAACACCATATATTTT
>TRBV9|TRBJ2-5|few|-
CASSLGGPPQETQYF
TGTGCCAGCAGCTTGGGAGGCCCCCCGCAAGAGACCCAGTACTTC
>TRBV5-1|TRBJ2-5|many|-
CASRTGQQETQYF
TGCGCCAGCAGAACCGGGCAGCAAGAGACCCAGTACTTC
>TRBV7-9|TRBJ2-7|-|TRBD2
CASSDTMSGRQYF
TGTGCCAGCAGCGACACAATGAGCGGGAGGCAGTACTTC
>TRBV11-2|TRBJ2-1|-|TRBD2
CASSSLPWTSGLSSYNEQFF
TGTGCCAGCAGCTCCCTGCCGTGGACTAGCGGACTCAGCTCCTACAATGAGCAGTTCTTC
>TRBV25-1|TRBJ1-1|-|-
CASTPNRNTEAFF
TGTGCCAGCACCCCAAACAGGAACACTGAAGCTTTCTTT
>TRBV7-9|TRBJ1-2|-|-
CASSLVASEGYTF
TGTGCCAGCAGCTTAGTCGCCAGTGAGGGCTACACCTTC
>TRBV29-1|TRBJ2-5|many|-
CSVGGVKETQYF
TGCAGCGTTGGGGGGGTTAAAGAGACCCAGTACTTC
>TRBV12-3/TRBV12-4|TRBJ2-1|few|TRBD2
CASGLAGVPEQFF
TGTGCCAGCGGACTAGCGGGGGTCCCTGAGCAGTTCTTC
>TRBV6-1|TRBJ2-1|-|TRBD2
CASSKALAGAYNEQFF
TGTGCCAGCAGCAAAGCCTTAGCGGGGGCCTACAATGAGCAGTTCTTC
>TRBV4-1|TRBJ2-7|few|-
CASSQGLGTSYEQYF
TGCGCCAGCAGCCAAGGACTAGGCACCTCCTACGAGCAGTACTTC
>TRBV5-1|TRBJ1-2|few|TRBD1
CASSPDRADGYTF
TGCGCCAGCAGCCCCGACAGGGCGGATGGCTACACCTTC
>TRBV7-9|TRBJ2-5|few|-
CASSPRDKRETQYF
TGTGCCAGCAGCCCCCGGGACAAACGGGAGACCCAGTACTTC
>TRBV27|TRBJ2-3|-|TRBD1
CARGQGGTDTQYF
TGTGCCAGGGGACAGGGGGGCACAGATACGCAGTATTTT
>TRBV10-3|TRBJ2-3|-|TRBD2
CAISFTSGGAEDTQYF
TGTGCCATCAGTTTTACTAGCGGGGGGGCGGAAGATACGCAGTATTTT
>TRBV27|TRBJ1-1|few|-
CASRLTRGTEAFF
TGTGCCAGCAGGCTGACACGGGGAACTGAAGCTTTCTTT
>TRBV6-1|TRBJ2-1|-|TRBD1
CASSPRGLPYNEQFF
TGTGCCAGCAGTCCCAGGGGGCTTCCCTACAATGAGCAGTTCTTC
>TRBV19|TRBJ1-4|few|TRBD1
CASSLFGTGDEKLFF
TGTGCCAGTAGTTTATTCGGGACAGGGGATGAAAAACTGTTTTTT